The 23 T cell receptor beta chains reported below all come from one sample, sequenced in a study of blood T cell repertoires in COVID-19 (dated by TCRdb to 2018 to 2020). Receptor libraries were prepared by the immunoSEQ multiplex PCR assay. TCRdb's version of the immuneACCESS table is confined to in-frame rearrangements and falls short of the full clone set. An unresolved V gene accounts for under half of the shortfall where checked; the remainder is of unknown origin. The sample profile shows some 190,000 clones; approximately 80% of them were found once. The ten most abundant clones make up around an eighth of the sample. Sequenced input: PBMCs or T cells enriched from blood (not recorded which). These receptor sequences come from a man between 60 and 75 years old who had been exposed to COVID-19.

The rearrangement links TRBV6-2 or TRBV6-3 to TRBJ2-3, with D unresolved. V was cut by 5 bases and J by 5 bases, with 8 bases left in between. Germline lookup yields CDR1 MNHEY and CDR2 SVGEGT. The length of the CDR3 is 12 residues. The CDR3 loop reads CASSQTVDTQYF. The CDR3 nucleotides read TGTGCCAGCAGTCAAACGGTAGATACGCAGTATTTT.

This CDR3 is CASSYVSHTGELFF. DNA for the CDR3: TGTGCCAGCAGTTATGTGAGCCACACCGGGGAGCTGTTTTTT. V usage is TRBV6-5 and J usage is TRBJ2-2; D remains unclear. The CDR3 has 14 residues. Germline V gene lookup returns CDR1 MNHEY and CDR2 SVGAGI. Trimming took off 3 bases at V and 3 bases at J, with 8 bases between the two ends.

The chain carries TRBV19 and TRBJ2-1, with 9 bases aligning to TRBD2. Germline assignment: CDR1 LNHDA and CDR2 SQIVND (reference sequence). The V gene end was trimmed by 6 bases and the J gene end by 4 bases; junction bases not matched to a gene: 7. This CDR3 has 15 residues. The CDR3 nucleotides are TGTGCCAGTAGCGGGCTAGCGGGAAAATACAATGAGCAGTTCTTC. It codes for CASSGLAGKYNEQFF.

Turning to this clone: In the same sample, other DNA sequences code for this CDR3. The V and J genes are TRBV6-5 and TRBJ1-5, with a weak D call TRBD1 (5 bases). Per the germline V gene, CDR1 is MNHEY and CDR2 is SVGAGI. Trimming cost V 6 bases and J 1 base, with 10 bases left between them. The CDR3 totals 14 residues. As DNA, the CDR3 is TGTGCCAGCAGCTATCGGGGGAGCAATCAGCCCCAGCATTTT. This gives the protein CASSYRGSNQPQHF.

The J gene is TRBJ1-4, the V gene TRBV19; 9 nucleotides align to TRBD1. V lost 6 bases to trimming and J lost 8 bases; unmatched junction nucleotides: 7. The CDR3 is 14 residues long. CDR1 is LNHDA and CDR2 is SQIVND in the germline V gene (reference sequence). Here the CDR3 DNA reads TGTGCCAGTAGCAGGGACAGGGAAAGGGAAAAACTGTTTTTT. This codes for CASSRDREREKLFF.

The chain combines TRBV10-3 with TRBJ2-1, with D possibly TRBD2 on 5 matching bases. The CDR3 length is 13 residues. The germline V gene encodes CDR1 ENHRY and CDR2 SYGVKD. V shed 3 bases and J shed 7 bases, with 10 bases lying between them. In nucleotides, the CDR3 is TGTGCCATCAGTGACCACGGGGTTAATGAGCAGTTCTTC. This codes for CAISDHGVNEQFF.

J is TRBJ2-1 and V is TRBV10-2; 11 bases agree with TRBD2. In germline, CDR1 is WSHSY, CDR2 SAAADI. With 8 bases clipped from V and 4 bases from J, the junction kept 10 bases outside the gene matches. The CDR3 sequence is 16 residues long. CDR3 region: CASRGFSGRGYNEQFF. The CDR3 nucleotides are TGCGCCAGCCGAGGGTTTAGCGGGAGGGGTTACAATGAGCAGTTCTTC.

The chain recombines TRBV2 with TRBJ1-4, with D possibly matching TRBD1 (5 bases). The CDR3 has 15 residues. CDR1 is SNHLY and CDR2 is FYNNEI in the germline V gene. V was clipped by 1 base and J by 7 bases, with 13 bases between them. The CDR3: CASSEVGLRGEKLFF. The CDR3 region has the DNA TGTGCCAGCAGTGAAGTGGGACTAAGGGGTGAAAAACTGTTTTTT.

The J gene is TRBJ1-4, the V gene TRBV4-3, with D maybe TRBD1 (6 bases). The germline gives CDR1 LGHNA, CDR2 YSLEER. The CDR3 covers 16 residues. V was trimmed by 1 base and J by 7 bases, leaving 16 bases between them. The CDR3 sequence is CASSQVSRGAGEKLFF. In DNA form, the CDR3 reads TGCGCCAGCAGCCAAGTTTCCAGGGGCGCAGGTGAAAAACTGTTTTTT.

This clone has only a few counts. The chain links TRBV6-2 or TRBV6-3 to TRBJ2-7, with a possible D match to TRBD1 (6 bases). The CDR3 totals 14 residues. Trimming took 6 bases from V and 6 from J, leaving 18 bases between them. From germline, CDR1 is MNHEY and CDR2 SVGEGT. This CDR3 reads CASSPPRQATEQYF. The DNA for the CDR3 is TGTGCCAGCAGCCCCCCCCGACAGGCGACCGAGCAGTACTTC.

The J gene is TRBJ2-5, the V gene TRBV5-1, with 7 bases aligning to TRBD2. Germline assignment: CDR1 SGHRS and CDR2 YFSETQ. The CDR3 runs to 14 residues. V lost 4 bases and J lost 0; bases outside the gene matches: 3. CDR3 in amino acids: CASSSGANQETQYF. As DNA, the CDR3 is TGCGCCAGCAGCAGCGGGGCTAACCAAGAGACCCAGTACTTC.

The sample holds one count of this clone. This chain joins TRBV11-2 and TRBJ2-3; tentatively, D is TRBD1 (6 bases). V was shortened by 0 bases and J by 1 base, with 14 bases between the two germline ends. The CDR3 length is 17 residues. CDR1 and CDR2 from the germline V gene are SGHAT and FQNNGV. The CDR3 loop is CASSLDGRGMGTDTQYF. In DNA form, the CDR3 reads TGTGCCAGCAGCTTAGATGGCAGGGGAATGGGCACAGATACGCAGTATTTT.

This sequence joins TRBV6-5 and TRBJ2-7; D unclear. The CDR3 contains 14 residues. Germline CDR1 is MNHEY and CDR2 is SVGAGI. The germline V and J ends were trimmed by 4 bases and 2 bases, with 12 bases remaining between them. The CDR3 spells CASSSNFPPYEQYF. CDR3 bases: TGTGCCAGCAGTTCAAACTTCCCCCCCTACGAGCAGTACTTC.

J is TRBJ1-2 and V is TRBV27; 12 nucleotides align to TRBD1. Germline V gene data show CDR1 as MNHEY and CDR2 as SMNVEV (reference sequence). V shed 5 bases and J 4 bases; nucleotides not matched to a gene: 14. The CDR3 consists of 18 residues. CDR3 amino acids: CASSVTLAGTGGIYGYTF. DNA for the CDR3: TGTGCCAGCAGTGTCACGCTGGCCGGGACAGGGGGCATCTATGGCTACACCTTC.

A note on this clone: The same CDR3 can be traced to other DNA sequences in this sample. The gene calls are TRBV25-1 and TRBJ1-3; tentatively, D is TRBD1 (5 bases). The CDR3 has 17 residues. Trimming took off 1 base at V and 0 bases at J, with 13 bases between the two ends. The germline V gene encodes CDR1 MGHDK and CDR2 SYGVNS. CDR3 loop: CASSELEGANSGNTIYF. As DNA, the CDR3 is TGTGCCAGCAGTGAATTGGAAGGGGCGAACTCTGGAAACACCATATATTTT.

The chain couples TRBV10-3 to TRBJ1-2; D might be TRBD1 (6 bases). Trimming left V 0 bases short and J 12 bases short, with 14 bases between. CDR3 size: 13 residues. Germline CDR1 is ENHRY and CDR2 is SYGVKD. CDR3 sequence (DNA): TGTGCCATCAGTGAGTCACAGGGTCCCACCGACACCTTC. It is translated as CAISESQGPTDTF.

The V gene is TRBV9, the J gene TRBJ2-2; 8 bases match TRBD2. Looked up from germline, CDR1 is SGDLS and CDR2 is YYNGEE. CDR3 length: 17 amino acids. Unmatched junction bases numbered 8, after V lost 0 bases and J lost 4 bases. CDR3 nucleotides: TGTGCCAGCAGCGTAGGCCCGGGACTAGATATCACCGGGGAGCTGTTTTTT. Protein: CASSVGPGLDITGELFF. Based on the CDR3 plus reference TRBV9 and TRBJ2-2, the full variable domain is DSGVTQTPKHLITATGQRVTLRCSPRSGDLSVYWYQQSLDQGLQFLIQYYNGEERAKGNILERFSAQQFPDLHSELNLSSLELGDSALYFCASSVGPGLDITGELFFGEGSRLTVL.

A few counts support this clone. This chain joins TRBV11-3 and TRBJ1-6; 11 positions agree with TRBD1. The CDR3 has 14 amino acids. Trimming at V came to 5 bases and at J to 14 bases, leaving 8 bases not matched to a gene. CDR1 SGHNT and CDR2 YENEEA come from the germline V gene. The CDR3 spells CASSQGQGERTLHF. The CDR3, as DNA: TGTGCCAGCAGCCAGGGACAGGGGGAGAGGACCCTCCACTTT.

V usage is TRBV10-3 and J usage is TRBJ1-1, with 7 bases aligning to TRBD1. J lost 1 base, V lost 6 bases, and 5 bases had no gene match. The length of the CDR3 is 14 residues. Per germline, CDR1 ENHRY and CDR2 SYGVKD. CDR3 coding DNA: TGTGCCATCAGCCTACAGGGGTCGAACACTGAAGCTTTCTTT. As protein: CAISLQGSNTEAFF.

V and J are TRBV19 and TRBJ2-3; 10 bases match TRBD2. This CDR3 is built from 15 residues. CDR1 LNHDA and CDR2 SQIVND come from the germline V gene (reference sequence). The junction had 7 bases not matched to a gene; V was cut back by 8 bases and J by 2 bases. CDR3 region: CASSETSGFTDTQYF. The CDR3 DNA follows: TGTGCCAGTTCGGAGACTAGCGGGTTCACAGATACGCAGTATTTT.

V and J are TRBV7-9 and TRBJ2-1; a possible D gene is TRBD2 (5 bases). CDR1 SEHNR and CDR2 FQNEAQ come from the germline V gene (reference sequence). There are 15 residues in the CDR3. V lost 1 base and J 5 bases, leaving 12 bases between the germline ends. CDR3 DNA sequence: TGTGCCAGCAGCTTAGGGCTCCGAGGGAACAATGAGCAGTTCTTC. Translating gives CASSLGLRGNNEQFF.

The chain uses TRBV7-9 and TRBJ2-5, with D possibly TRBD2 on 5 matching bases. Trimming removed 2 bases from V and 0 bases from J, with 10 bases in between. CDR3 length equals 15 residues. Looked up from germline, CDR1 is SEHNR and CDR2 is FQNEAQ (reference sequence). Here the CDR3 DNA reads TGTGCCAGCAGCTTAAGGCTCGGGAACCAAGAGACCCAGTACTTC. Translation: CASSLRLGNQETQYF.

The chain has TRBV27 and TRBJ2-1, with TRBD2 as a possible D gene (5 bases). Looked up from germline, CDR1 is MNHEY and CDR2 is SMNVEV (reference sequence). The CDR3 contains 12 residues. Between the trimmed V and J ends, which lost 10 bases and 8 bases, there was a span of 15 bases. CDR3 sequence: CAILDSFDEQFF. CDR3 DNA: TGTGCCATCTTGGACTCGTTCGATGAGCAGTTCTTC.